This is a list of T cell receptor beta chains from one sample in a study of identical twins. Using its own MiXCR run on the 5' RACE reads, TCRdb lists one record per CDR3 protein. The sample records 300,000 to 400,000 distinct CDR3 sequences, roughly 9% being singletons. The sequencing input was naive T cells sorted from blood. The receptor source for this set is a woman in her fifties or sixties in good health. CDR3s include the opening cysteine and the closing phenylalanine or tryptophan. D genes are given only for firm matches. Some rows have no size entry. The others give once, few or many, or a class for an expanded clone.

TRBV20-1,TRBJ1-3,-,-,CSAGTQTSGNTIYF,TGCAGTGCCGGTACTCAAACTTCTGGAAACACCATATATTTT
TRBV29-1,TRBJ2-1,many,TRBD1,CSASGGYNEQFF,TGCAGCGCCTCAGGGGGCTACAATGAGCAGTTCTTC
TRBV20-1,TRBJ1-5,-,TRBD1,CSATDRVQPQHF,TGCAGTGCTACTGACAGGGTCCAGCCCCAGCATTTT
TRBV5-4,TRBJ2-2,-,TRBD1,CASSPGTGLRTGELFF,TGTGCCAGCAGCCCCGGGACAGGGCTTCGGACCGGGGAGCTGTTTTTT
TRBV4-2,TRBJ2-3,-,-,CASSHLQLEPDTDTQYF,TGTGCCAGCAGCCACCTCCAACTAGAGCCCGACACAGATACGCAGTATTTT
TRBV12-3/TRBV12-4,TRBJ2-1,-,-,CASRPSSYNDQFF,TGTGCCAGCAGGCCCTCATCCTACAATGACCAGTTCTTC
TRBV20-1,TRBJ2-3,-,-,CSATELRSGPTDTQYF,TGCAGTGCTACCGAGTTGAGATCCGGACCCACAGATACGCAGTATTTT
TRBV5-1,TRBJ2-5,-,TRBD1,CASSNPGQGRETQYF,TGCGCCAGCAGCAACCCCGGACAGGGGAGAGAGACCCAGTACTTC
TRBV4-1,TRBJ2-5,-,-,CASSPLFTVQETQYF,TGCGCCAGCAGCCCCCTTTTTACGGTCCAAGAGACCCAGTACTTC
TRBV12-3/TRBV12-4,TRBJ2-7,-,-,CASSLLGYYEQYF,TGTGCCAGCAGTTTACTGGGGTACTACGAGCAGTACTTC
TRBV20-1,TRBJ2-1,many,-,CSASGLLSSYNEQFF,TGCAGTGCTAGTGGGCTCCTGAGCTCCTACAATGAGCAGTTCTTC
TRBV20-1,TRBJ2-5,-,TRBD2,CSARDQGLAGGRQETQYF,TGCAGTGCTAGAGATCAAGGACTAGCGGGAGGGCGCCAAGAGACCCAGTACTTC
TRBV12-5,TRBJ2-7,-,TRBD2,CASGPGLAGAYEQYF,TGTGCTAGTGGGCCGGGACTAGCGGGAGCCTACGAGCAGTACTTC
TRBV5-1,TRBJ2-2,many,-,CASSLRSGNTGELFF,TGCGCCAGCAGCTTGCGATCGGGAAACACCGGGGAGCTGTTTTTT
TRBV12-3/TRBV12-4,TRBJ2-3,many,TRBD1,CASSRTGTGGTDTQYF,TGTGCCAGCAGCCGTACCGGGACAGGGGGCACAGATACGCAGTATTTT
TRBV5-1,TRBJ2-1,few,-,CASSFGQHNEQFF,TGCGCCAGCAGCTTTGGGCAGCACAATGAGCAGTTCTTC
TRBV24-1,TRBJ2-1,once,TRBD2,CATSDGAGNEQFF,TGTGCCACCAGTGATGGAGCGGGGAATGAGCAGTTCTTC
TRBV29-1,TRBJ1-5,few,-,CSVVSGWDQPQHF,TGCAGCGTTGTGTCAGGGTGGGACCAGCCCCAGCATTTT
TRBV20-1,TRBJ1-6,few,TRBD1,CSARDPNIPGTGDRSPLHF,TGCAGTGCTAGAGATCCTAATATTCCTGGGACAGGGGATCGGTCACCCCTCCACTTT
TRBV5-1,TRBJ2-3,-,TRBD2,CASSLLASGRAYTQYF,TGCGCCAGCAGCTTGTTGGCTAGCGGGAGGGCATATACGCAGTATTTT
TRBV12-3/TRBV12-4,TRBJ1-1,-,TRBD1,CASSRTGGLNTEAFF,TGTGCCAGCAGCCGTACAGGGGGGCTGAACACTGAAGCTTTCTTT
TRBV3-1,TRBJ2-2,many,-,CASSRTGSGELFF,TGTGCCAGCAGCCGAACAGGGTCCGGGGAGCTGTTTTTT
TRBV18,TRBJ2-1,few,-,CASSPVDLSSYNEQFF,TGTGCCAGCTCACCGGTGGACCTTAGCTCCTACAATGAGCAGTTCTTC
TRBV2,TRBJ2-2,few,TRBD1,CASRRTGGNTGELFF,TGTGCCAGCAGAAGGACAGGGGGCAACACCGGGGAGCTGTTTTTT
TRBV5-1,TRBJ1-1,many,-,CASSQGAGAISLNTEAFF,TGCGCCAGCAGCCAAGGGGCAGGGGCCATCTCTTTGAACACTGAAGCTTTCTTT
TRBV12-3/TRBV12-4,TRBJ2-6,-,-,CASRPGHSPSGANVLTF,TGTGCCAGCAGACCGGGACACTCCCCCTCTGGGGCCAACGTCCTGACTTTC
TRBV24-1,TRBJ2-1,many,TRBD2,CATGTSPYNEQFF,TGTGCCACGGGGACTAGCCCGTACAATGAGCAGTTCTTC
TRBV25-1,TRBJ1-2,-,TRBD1,CASTGTVAGYTF,TGTGCCAGCACAGGGACAGTTGCTGGCTACACCTTC
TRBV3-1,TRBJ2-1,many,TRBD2,CASSILAGGNEQFF,TGTGCCAGCAGTATACTAGCGGGAGGCAATGAGCAGTTCTTC
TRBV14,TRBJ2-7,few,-,CASSRWNEQYF,TGTGCCAGCAGCCGGTGGAACGAGCAGTACTTC
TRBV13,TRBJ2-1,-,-,CASRRGVSNEQFF,TGTGCCAGCCGCAGGGGAGTTAGTAATGAGCAGTTCTTC
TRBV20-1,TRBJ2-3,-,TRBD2,CSALAGAADTQYF,TGCAGTGCCCTAGCGGGAGCGGCAGATACGCAGTATTTT
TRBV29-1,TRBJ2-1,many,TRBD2,CSVGLAGRYNEQFF,TGCAGCGTTGGGCTAGCGGGGAGATACAATGAGCAGTTCTTC
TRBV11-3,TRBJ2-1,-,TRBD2,CASNPSGRANEQFF,TGTGCCAGCAATCCTAGCGGGAGGGCGAATGAGCAGTTCTTC
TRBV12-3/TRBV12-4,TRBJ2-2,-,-,CASRESGNTGELFF,TGTGCCTCCCGAGAGAGCGGGAACACCGGGGAGCTGTTTTTT
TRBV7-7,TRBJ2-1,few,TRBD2,CASSSWTSGNNEQFF,TGTGCTAGCAGCTCTTGGACTAGCGGCAACAATGAGCAGTTCTTC
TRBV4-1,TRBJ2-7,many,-,CASSQDSGREQYF,TGCGCCAGCAGCCAAGATAGCGGACGCGAGCAGTACTTC
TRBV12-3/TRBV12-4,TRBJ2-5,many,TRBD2,CASSFSPGLRLAGDQETQYF,TGTGCCAGCAGTTTCTCTCCCGGCCTTCGACTAGCGGGAGATCAAGAGACCCAGTACTTC
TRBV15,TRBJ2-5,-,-,CATCHDRRETQYF,TGTGCCACCTGTCACGATAGGCGGGAGACCCAGTACTTC
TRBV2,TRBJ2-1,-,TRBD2,CAVQRLAGSNEQFF,TGTGCCGTCCAACGTCTAGCGGGGTCCAATGAGCAGTTCTTC
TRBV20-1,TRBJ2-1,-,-,CSASPGTTLYNEQFF,TGCAGTGCTTCCCCAGGGACGACTCTCTACAATGAGCAGTTCTTC
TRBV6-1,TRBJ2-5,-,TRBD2,CASRRLAGGVETQYF,TGTGCCAGCAGGAGACTAGCGGGCGGGGTTGAGACCCAGTACTTC
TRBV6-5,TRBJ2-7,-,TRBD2,CASRTSGDYPYEQYF,TGTGCCAGCCGGACTAGCGGGGACTACCCCTACGAGCAGTACTTC
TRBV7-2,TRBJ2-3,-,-,CASSDSGRTDTQYF,TGTGCCAGCAGCGACAGTGGCCGCACAGATACGCAGTATTTT
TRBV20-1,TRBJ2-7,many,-,CSAREGVQYEQYF,TGCAGTGCTAGAGAGGGGGTACAGTACGAGCAGTACTTC
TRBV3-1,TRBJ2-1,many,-,CASVGGKAYNEQFF,TGTGCCAGCGTGGGAGGAAAGGCCTACAATGAGCAGTTCTTC